The next 8 T cell receptor beta chains were all read from a single sample in a study of molecular identifiers for immune sequencing clone quantification. TCRdb reanalysed the PCR reads using MiXCR and keeps one entry per CDR3 protein. The repertoire includes about 640,000 distinct CDR3 sequences, 20% of them detected once, and 0.75% to 0.95% sits in the top ten. Sequencing used naive CD8+ T cells from blood, with Jurkat cell RNA spiked in. The subset is: FACS-sorted CD8+CD4-CCR7+CD45RA+ naive T cells. These receptors originate from a human donor in good health. Some libraries in this study had Jurkat cell RNA spiked in.

The table lists this clonotype with many counts. This chain joins TRBV4-1 and TRBJ2-7; no clear D gene. Germline V gene data show CDR1 as MGHRA and CDR2 as YSYEKL. This CDR3 is 13 amino acids long. Trimming pared 0 bases from V and 6 bases from J, leaving 9 bases between. CDR3 protein: CASSQERSTEQYF. CDR3 coding DNA: TGCGCCAGCAGCCAAGAAAGGAGTACCGAGCAGTACTTC.

The V call is TRBV11-2, the J call TRBJ1-4; D gene ambiguous. The CDR3 consists of 15 residues. The V and J ends lost 2 bases and 0 bases respectively, with 7 bases between them. CDR1 and CDR2 from the germline V gene are SGHAT and FQNNGV. The CDR3 region is CASSLSLATNEKLFF. DNA for the CDR3: TGTGCCAGCAGCTTATCACTTGCAACTAATGAAAAACTGTTTTTT.

Turning to this clonotype: Since a much larger clone is just one base distant, this may be a read error. This rearrangement joins TRBV28 to TRBJ2-7; D unresolved. Germline V gives CDR1 MDHEN, CDR2 SYDVKM. This CDR3 is built from 13 residues. CDR3 sequence (DNA): TGTGCCAGCAGTTCTATAACGGGCTACGAGCGGTACTTC. Encoded protein: CASSSITGYERYF.

This sequence joins TRBV12-3 or TRBV12-4 and TRBJ2-3, with a tentative D call TRBD1 (6 bases). This CDR3 is built from 17 residues. Trimming took off 3 bases at V and 2 bases at J, with 18 bases between the two ends. This CDR3 reads CASSFHITTGPTDTQYF. The CDR3 nucleotides are TGTGCCAGCAGTTTCCACATAACCACAGGGCCCACAGATACGCAGTATTTT.

Points on this clonotype: A much bigger clone sits one base away, suggesting this may be a read error. The chain has TRBV3-1 and TRBJ1-4; D may be TRBD1 (6 bases). CDR3 length equals 14 residues. Deletions cut 6 bases from V and 6 bases from J, with 14 bases between. CDR1 is LGHDT, CDR2 YNNKEL, per germline (reference sequence). The CDR3 coding sequence is TGTGCCAGCAGACCGACAGGTTACTATGAAAAACTGTTTTTT. Translating gives CASRPTGYYEKLFF.

The table lists this clonotype with many counts. The chain uses TRBV20-1 and TRBJ2-7; TRBD2 matches at 7 bases. This CDR3 is built from 16 residues. Germline V CDR1 and CDR2: DFQATT, SNEGSKA (reference sequence). Trimming at V came to 3 bases and at J to 4 bases, leaving 15 bases not matched to a gene. DNA for the CDR3: TGCAGTGCTAGGGGCCCTAGCGGTTTGCCCCCATACGAGCAGTACTTC. Translating gives CSARGPSGLPPYEQYF.

About this clonotype itself: One junction end disagrees with the germline gene, perhaps due to a read error. This chain uses TRBV20-1 with TRBJ2-7, with D possibly matching TRBD1 (6 bases). Germline lookup yields CDR1 DFQATT and CDR2 SNEGSKA (reference sequence). CDR3 length: 14 amino acids. The CDR3 nucleotides are TGCGGTGCAAATCTCAGGGGAAACCCCTACGAGCAGTACTTC. Residues: CGANLRGNPYEQYF.

This clonotype was seen a few times. This sequence joins TRBV12-3 or TRBV12-4 and TRBJ2-7; TRBD2 agrees at 11 bases. V lost 6 bases to trimming and J lost 3 bases; unmatched junction nucleotides: 7. The CDR3 sequence is 15 residues long. The DNA for the CDR3 is TGTGCCAGCAGCCCTGATAGCGGGAGGGGCTACGAGCAGTACTTC. Its protein is CASSPDSGRGYEQYF.